This T cell receptor (beta chain) was documented in a study of tissue T cells after allogeneic stem cell transplantation. V shed 7 bases and J shed 5 bases, with 14 bases lying between them. Germline V CDR1 and CDR2: MNHNY, SVGAGI (reference sequence). The CDR3 length is 13 residues. Clones were sequenced by immunoSEQ multiplex PCR, and TCRdb holds only the in-frame ones, with some missing. In the table there are under 30,000 clones, less than 85% of which are singletons. The source material was tissue from the ileum, sampled at autopsy. The rearrangement uses TRBV6-6 and TRBJ2-5; D possibly matches TRBD1 or TRBD2 (5 bases each). This clonotype was sampled from an older female donor with lung cancer. Here the CDR3 reads CASTLGGVETQYF. CDR3 nucleotide sequence: TGTGCCAGCACCCTTGGGGGTGTTGAGACCCAGTACTTC.